A selection of T cell receptor beta chains follows, all from one sample in a study of CD4 T cells in relation to SARS-CoV-2 and coronaviruses. Here immunoSEQ multiplex PCR was the method, and the copy in TCRdb shows in-frame clones only, minus some. The sample includes 35,000 to 45,000 clones, 75% to 90% of them seen just once. The antigens these receptors bind are not known. Sample: naive CD4+ T cells from PBMCs, cultured in vitro. The receptors here all came from an adult with COVID-19. CDR3s include the opening cysteine and the closing phenylalanine or tryptophan.

>TRBV2|TRBJ1-2
CAGQGLGYGYTF
>TRBV5-1|TRBJ2-3
CASSLAWRTSTDTQYF
>TRBV3-1/TRBV3-2|TRBJ2-7
CASSHGGVYEQYF
>TRBV28|TRBJ2-3
CASGARGGTDTQYF
>TRBV4-3|TRBJ2-7
CASSQEREMGYEQYF
>TRBV5-4|TRBJ2-7
CASSPRGGTSAYEQYF
>TRBV19|TRBJ2-7
CASRKWGQGIYEQYF
>TRBV7-2|TRBJ1-2
CASSLSGTGPRYGYTF
>TRBV19|TRBJ2-7
CASGAREDEQYF
>TRBV7-2|TRBJ2-7
CASSLAGQGHYEQYF
>TRBV6-6|TRBJ1-4
CASSYRDRGDEKLFF
>TRBV19|TRBJ1-5
CASSPAGQGGQPQHF
>TRBV9|TRBJ2-7
CASSASWGGGGIGYEQYF
>TRBV3-1/TRBV3-2|TRBJ1-2
CASSQHTGVGGYTF
>TRBV30|TRBJ2-3
CAWSEAGAPDTQYF
>TRBV3-1/TRBV3-2|TRBJ1-2
CASSQQGVSSYGYTF
>TRBV28|TRBJ1-4
CASRMNEKLFF
>TRBV10-3|TRBJ1-5
CATRERTGDNQPQHF
>TRBV30|TRBJ1-5
CAWSVSNQPQHF
>TRBV27|TRBJ2-4
CASSSTWGGSHIQYF
>TRBV7-9|TRBJ2-3
CASSFRPLRVGITDTQYF
>TRBV6-2/TRBV6-3|TRBJ2-3
CASRPSGSPDTQYF
>TRBV6-6|TRBJ2-2
CASSSTRGGELFF
>TRBV6-2/TRBV6-3|TRBJ2-3
CASSYSRQPTDTQYF
>TRBV2|TRBJ1-2
CASSSTGGEGYTF
>TRBV3-1/TRBV3-2|TRBJ1-1
CASSHQGEAEAFF
>TRBV2|TRBJ2-5
CASGRGARETQYF
>TRBV28|TRBJ2-7
CASSARGTGRTYEQYF
>TRBV6-5|TRBJ2-3
CASTRNSFSTDTQYF
>TRBV5-1|TRBJ2-7
CASSWGLAGTYEQYF
>TRBV28|TRBJ2-7
CASRGVFRGPEQYF
>TRBV11-2|TRBJ1-1
CASSSNKNTEAFF
>TRBV19|TRBJ1-5
CASTLLSQNSNQPQHF
>TRBV5-1|TRBJ1-2
CASSLRDNANYGYTF
>TRBV18|TRBJ2-2
CASSPPSGLAGTTGELFF
>TRBV18|TRBJ2-2
CASSPSGAHPGELFF
>TRBV18|TRBJ1-2
CASSPRTGWSYGYTF
>TRBV30|TRBJ2-4
CAWSVPGLSIAKNIQYF
>TRBV11-3|TRBJ2-1
CASSLDGNNEQFF
>TRBV11-2|TRBJ2-1
CASSVAARISYNEQFF
>TRBV7-9|TRBJ2-2
CASSLRVNTGELFF
>TRBV7-2|TRBJ1-2
CASSQQNRVGGYTF